A single sample is the source of the 20 T cell receptor beta chains below, sequenced in a study of cytomegalovirus exposure and HLA in healthy donors. The PCR had 60 Vbeta and 13 Jbeta primers. Repertoires were generated with immunoSEQ multiplex PCR, while TCRdb's copy carries only in-frame clones and drops some. Here the sample spans about 100,000 clones, roughly 80% being singletons. Sequenced: PBMCs. These receptors originate from a man aged 30 to 39 in good health and CMV-seronegative.

This clone was recorded at least ten times. This sequence joins TRBV10-2 and TRBJ2-3; D call uncertain. The V gene lost 6 bases and the J gene lost 2 bases, with 3 bases spanning the gap. This CDR3 has 11 amino acids. Germline V gives CDR1 WSHSY, CDR2 SAAADI. The CDR3 loop is CASRYTDTQYF. CDR3 DNA: TGCGCCAGCAGGTACACAGATACGCAGTATTTT.

This rearrangement joins TRBV10-1 to TRBJ2-5, with 7 nucleotides matching TRBD2. The CDR3 covers 16 residues. The J segment lost 5 bases and the V segment lost 6 bases, leaving 15 bases of the junction unmatched. CDR1 and CDR2 from the germline V gene are WNHNN and SYGVQD (reference sequence). CDR3: CASRGVTSCVWETQYF. Written as DNA, the CDR3 is TGCGCCAGCAGGGGAGTGACTAGCTGCGTCTGGGAGACCCAGTACTTC.

The CDR3 sequence: CASLGQVRYF. CDR3 DNA sequence: TGTGCCAGTTTGGGCCAGGTACGGTACTTC. The chain combines TRBV2 with TRBJ2-7; D not resolved. CDR3 length: 10 residues. V lost 9 bases and J lost 12, with 15 bases in between. CDR1 is SNHLY, CDR2 FYNNEI, per germline.

This chain uses TRBV7-9 with TRBJ1-2; the match to TRBD1 covers 9 bases. V lost 2 bases and J lost 6; bases outside the gene matches: 1. CDR3 length equals 13 residues. Germline V gene lookup returns CDR1 SEHNR and CDR2 FQNEAQ (reference sequence). The DNA of the CDR3 is TGTGCCAGCAGCTTAACAGGGGGCGATGGCTACACCTTC. Amino acids: CASSLTGGDGYTF.

This chain connects TRBV5-1 to TRBJ1-1; D is possibly TRBD1 (6 bases). Germline V gene data show CDR1 as SGHRS and CDR2 as YFSETQ. Deletions cut 2 bases from V and 3 bases from J, with 11 bases between. The CDR3 consists of 14 residues. The CDR3, as DNA: TGCGCCAGCAGCTTTGAGGGGGGGCACACTGAAGCTTTCTTT. Amino acid sequence: CASSFEGGHTEAFF. Variable domain in full (rest from reference TRBV5-1 and TRBJ1-1): KAGVTQTPRYLIKTRGQQVTLSCSPISGHRSVSWYQQTPGQGLQFLFEYFSETQRNKGNFPGRFSGRQFSNSRSEMNVSTLELGDSALYLCASSFEGGHTEAFFGQGTRLTVV.

The chain has TRBV10-2 and TRBJ2-7; the D gene is possibly TRBD2 (5 bases). Germline V gene lookup returns CDR1 WSHSY and CDR2 SAAADI. There are 12 residues in the CDR3. Trimming removed 6 bases at V and 5 bases at J, with 11 bases between. The CDR3 loop reads CASRTQTNEQYF. Here the CDR3 DNA reads TGCGCCAGCAGGACCCAGACTAACGAGCAGTACTTC.

Points on this clone: A junction boundary mismatches the germline segment, possibly from a read error. This chain uses TRBV11-3 with TRBJ2-7; 9 bases align to TRBD1. Germline V gives CDR1 SGHNT, CDR2 YENEEA. The CDR3 consists of 12 residues. CDR3 bases: TGTGCCAGCAGCTCCTGGGACAGGGAACTCTCTTTT. It specifies CASSSWDRELSF.

This clone has a count of ten or more. This chain links TRBV9 with TRBJ2-6; 10 nucleotides agree with TRBD2. With 0 bases clipped from V and 3 bases from J, the junction kept 9 bases outside the gene matches. The CDR3 length is 19 residues. Germline CDR1 reads SGDLS; CDR2 reads YYNGEE. The CDR3 DNA reads TGTGCCAGCAGCGTAGGCCCCCTAGCGGGAGTCTTTGGGGCCAACGTCCTGACTTTC. This gives the protein CASSVGPLAGVFGANVLTF.

This rearrangement joins TRBV29-1 to TRBJ2-1; 11 bases line up with TRBD2. V lost 3 bases, J lost 4 bases, and 2 bases stayed unmatched. Looked up from germline, CDR1 is SQVTM and CDR2 is ANQGSEA. CDR3 length: 14 residues. CDR3 amino acids: CSVEGTSGYNEQFF. CDR3 nucleotide sequence: TGCAGCGTTGAGGGGACTAGCGGTTACAATGAGCAGTTCTTC.

V is TRBV2 and J is TRBJ2-7; 8 bases are a match to TRBD2. The CDR3 spans 16 residues. Germline assignment: CDR1 SNHLY and CDR2 FYNNEI. The V gene end was trimmed by 11 bases and the J gene end by 1 base; junction bases not matched to a gene: 16. The CDR3 here is CARSLHLAGDSYEQYF. The CDR3 DNA reads as TGTGCCCGATCCCTCCACCTAGCGGGCGATTCCTACGAGCAGTACTTC. Complete variable domain (other parts from reference TRBV2 and TRBJ2-7): EPEVTQTPSHQVTQMGQEVILRCVPISNHLYFYWYRQILGQKVEFLVSFYNNEISEKSEIFDDQFSVERPDGSNFTLKIRSTKLEDSAMYFCARSLHLAGDSYEQYFGPGTRLTVT.

The genes are TRBV19 and TRBJ1-4; D uncertain. The germline V gene encodes CDR1 LNHDA and CDR2 SQIVND (reference sequence). The CDR3 runs 14 residues. Trimming took off 5 bases at V and 0 bases at J, with 7 bases between the two ends. CDR3 sequence reads: CASSGQPTNEKLFF. In DNA form, the CDR3 reads TGTGCCAGTAGTGGGCAACCAACTAATGAAAAACTGTTTTTT.

This clone came up once. At one end, the junction sequence differs from germline, possibly due to a read error. The V call is TRBV7-7, the J call TRBJ2-2, with D possibly TRBD1 on 6 matching bases. CDR3 length equals 15 residues. CDR1 and CDR2 from the germline V gene are SSHAT and FNYEAQ (reference sequence). The CDR3 loop is CASSLGAGAGGELFF. CDR3 DNA sequence: TGTGCTAGCAGCTTAGGGGCAGGGGCCGGCGGGGAGCTGTTTTTT.

The rearrangement uses TRBV10-1 and TRBJ2-2; 8 positions agree with TRBD2. V trimming: 6 bases; J trimming: 4 bases; junction bases outside the gene matches: 7. The CDR3 length is 15 residues. Per the germline V gene, CDR1 is WNHNN and CDR2 is SYGVQD (reference sequence). The CDR3 sequence is CASSPGAGATGELFF. As DNA, the CDR3 is TGCGCCAGCAGCCCCGGAGCGGGGGCCACCGGGGAGCTGTTTTTT.

The CDR3: CASSFTGGRNEQYF. In DNA, the CDR3 is TGCGCCAGCAGCTTTACAGGGGGCAGGAACGAGCAGTACTTC. The chain joins TRBV5-1 to TRBJ2-7; 9 nucleotides match TRBD1. The CDR3 totals 14 residues. CDR1 and CDR2 (germline): SGHRS, YFSETQ. After removal of 2 bases from V and 5 bases from J, the junction contained 5 bases not matched to a gene.

The rearrangement links TRBV10-1 to TRBJ2-7, with no clear D. Germline loops: CDR1 WNHNN, CDR2 SYGVQD (reference sequence). The CDR3 totals 12 residues. V was trimmed by 0 bases and J by 6 bases, leaving 6 bases between them. CDR3 sequence reads: CASSESESEQYF. The CDR3 DNA sequence: TGCGCCAGCAGTGAGTCGGAGAGCGAGCAGTACTTC.

Only one count was recorded for this clone. The chain joins TRBV11-1 to TRBJ2-3, with 9 bases identical to TRBD2. Germline lookup yields CDR1 SGHAT and CDR2 FQDESV (reference sequence). V lost 4 bases to trimming and J lost 1 base; unmatched junction nucleotides: 3. The CDR3 is 15 amino acids. CDR3 loop: CASSYKRGGTDTQYF. In DNA form, the CDR3 reads TGTGCCAGCAGCTACAAGCGGGGGGGCACAGATACGCAGTATTTT.

The chain carries TRBV29-1 and TRBJ1-1; D perhaps matches TRBD1 (6 bases). CDR3 length: 13 amino acids. V was pared by 6 bases and J by 1 base, with 12 bases between. Germline V gene lookup returns CDR1 SQVTM and CDR2 ANQGSEA. CDR3 sequence reads: CSVSRDTNTEAFF. Written as DNA, the CDR3 is TGCAGCGTGTCCCGGGACACGAACACTGAAGCTTTCTTT.

The chain combines TRBV7-2 with TRBJ2-3; no firm D call. CDR1 and CDR2 from the germline V gene are SGHTA and FQGNSA. Trimming left V 4 bases short and J 4 bases short, with 9 bases between. The CDR3 extends over 13 amino acids. CDR3 sequence: CASSSYLSDTQYF. CDR3 in DNA: TGTGCCAGCAGCTCCTACTTGTCAGATACGCAGTATTTT. Filled out from reference TRBV7-2 and TRBJ2-3, the complete variable domain reads GAGVSQSPSNKVTEKGKDVELRCDPISGHTALYWYRQSLGQGLEFLIYFQGNSAPDKSGLPSDRFSAERTGGSVSTLTIQRTQQEDSAVYLCASSSYLSDTQYFGPGTRLTVL.

In DNA form, the CDR3 reads TGTGCCAGCGGGGGGACAGGGTGGGGGGAAAAACTGTTTTTT. This encodes CASGGTGWGEKLFF. The V gene is TRBV27, the J gene TRBJ1-4, with 9 bases identical to TRBD1. With 8 bases clipped from V and 8 bases from J, the junction kept 9 bases outside the gene matches. The CDR3 is made up of 14 amino acids. CDR1 MNHEY and CDR2 SMNVEV come from the germline V gene (reference sequence).

The J gene is TRBJ1-2, the V gene TRBV2; 10 positions agree with TRBD1. V lost 5 bases to trimming and J lost 1 base; unmatched junction nucleotides: 13. The CDR3 is 18 residues long. The V gene's germline CDR1 is SNHLY and CDR2 FYNNEI. The CDR3 nucleotides read TGTGCCAGCAGTTTGCCCGAGAGACAGGGGGCGTATAACTATGGCTACACCTTC. Amino acid sequence: CASSLPERQGAYNYGYTF. The complete variable domain, with remaining parts taken from reference TRBV2 and TRBJ1-2, reads EPEVTQTPSHQVTQMGQEVILRCVPISNHLYFYWYRQILGQKVEFLVSFYNNEISEKSEIFDDQFSVERPDGSNFTLKIRSTKLEDSAMYFCASSLPERQGAYNYGYTFGSGTRLTVV.